Shown below are 20 T cell receptor beta chains from a single sample sequenced in a study of blood T cell repertoires in COVID-19. The data were produced by immunoSEQ multiplex PCR, yet TCRdb's version contains in-frame clones alone and is incomplete. The sample has 250,000 to 300,000 clones, 65% to 90% seen once; the top ten hold 5.1%. The sequenced sample was peripheral blood. These receptors all come from a man between 45 and 60 years old with active or convalescent COVID-19.

This chain's CDR3 is CASSLKAGYTEAFF. The CDR3 DNA is TGTGCCAGTAGTCTTAAAGCGGGGTACACTGAAGCTTTCTTT. The chain employs TRBV19 and TRBJ1-1; no firm D call. V was trimmed by 5 bases and J by 3 bases, leaving 13 bases between them. Per germline, CDR1 LNHDA and CDR2 SQIVND (reference sequence). The CDR3 is 14 residues long.

The chain employs TRBV5-4 and TRBJ2-7; 14 bases line up with TRBD2. Germline CDR1 and CDR2: SGHNT and YYREEE (reference sequence). This CDR3 comprises 15 residues. The ends lost 4 bases at V and 7 bases at J; junction bases unmatched: 7. CDR3 sequence reads: CASSQTSGRGREQYF. The DNA of the CDR3 is TGTGCCAGCAGCCAGACTAGCGGGAGGGGACGGGAGCAGTACTTC.

The chain couples TRBV20-1 to TRBJ1-3; maybe TRBD1 (6 bases). Germline CDR1 and CDR2: DFQATT and SNEGSKA (reference sequence). The CDR3 consists of 16 residues. V dropped 3 bases and J dropped 0 bases, with 15 bases sitting between them. The CDR3 DNA follows: TGCAGTGCTAGTGCGGGGGGCTCCTCCTCTGGAAACACCATATATTTT. This translates into CSASAGGSSSGNTIYF.

The chain has TRBV9 and TRBJ1-2; the D is unclear. In germline, CDR1 is SGDLS, CDR2 YYNGEE. The V end lost 4 bases, the J end lost 3 bases, and 10 bases lay between the germline ends. The CDR3 sequence is 13 residues long. In DNA form, the CDR3 reads TGTGCCAGCAGCCAGACGGACTACTATGGCTACACCTTC. Its protein product is CASSQTDYYGYTF.

The V gene is TRBV15, the J gene TRBJ2-7, with D possibly matching TRBD2 (6 bases). CDR3 length equals 14 residues. Germline values: CDR1 LNHNV, CDR2 YYDKDF (reference sequence). V lost 1 base, J lost 6 bases, and 13 bases lay in between. Here the CDR3 DNA reads TGTGCCACCAGCAGAGGGACGGGAGCTTCCGAGCAGTACTTC. It is translated as CATSRGTGASEQYF.

This chain links TRBV4-3 with TRBJ2-1; 13 nucleotides line up with TRBD2. The CDR3 consists of 15 residues. V shed 4 bases and J 7 bases; nucleotides not matched to a gene: 4. CDR1 LGHNA and CDR2 YSLEER come from the germline V gene. CDR3 residues: CASSRTSGRGNEQFF. CDR3 nucleotide sequence: TGCGCCAGCAGCCGTACTAGCGGGAGGGGTAATGAGCAGTTCTTC.

This chain connects TRBV5-1 to TRBJ1-2; TRBD1 aligns across 8 bases. Germline values: CDR1 SGHRS, CDR2 YFSETQ. The V gene end was trimmed by 5 bases and the J gene end by 4 bases; junction bases not matched to a gene: 4. The CDR3 spans 13 residues. CDR3 residues: CASRPGQGYGYTF. CDR3 sequence (DNA): TGCGCCAGCAGACCTGGACAGGGCTATGGCTACACCTTC.

The rearrangement joins TRBV5-1 to TRBJ2-2, with 15 bases fitting TRBD2. V shed 3 bases, J shed 3 bases, and the junction held 3 bases outside the gene matches. The CDR3 length is 17 residues. Germline V CDR1 and CDR2: SGHRS, YFSETQ. CDR3 sequence reads: CASSSGTSGRYTGELFF. The CDR3 DNA sequence: TGCGCCAGCAGCTCCGGGACTAGCGGGAGGTACACCGGGGAGCTGTTTTTT.

The rearrangement links TRBV5-4 to TRBJ2-3, with 11 nucleotides matching TRBD2. The germline CDR1 and CDR2 sequences are SGHNT and YYREEE (reference sequence). The ends lost 4 bases at V and 3 bases at J; junction bases unmatched: 7. CDR3 length: 16 residues. The CDR3 bases are TGTGCCAGCAGCATGGGGGTAGCGGGAGGGACAGATACGCAGTATTTT. Translated: CASSMGVAGGTDTQYF.

The CDR3: CASSYRRNQPQHF. The CDR3 DNA sequence: TGTGCCAGCAGTTACAGGAGAAATCAGCCCCAGCATTTT. The chain joins TRBV12-3 or TRBV12-4 to TRBJ1-5; possibly TRBD1 for D (5 bases). With 4 bases removed from V and 4 bases from J, the gap between germline ends came to 8 bases. This CDR3 has 13 residues.

The V gene is TRBV12-5, the J gene TRBJ1-5; a possible D gene is TRBD1 (5 bases). This CDR3 is 16 amino acids long. V was pared by 5 bases and J by 7 bases, with 21 bases between. Germline CDR1 LGHNT, CDR2 FRNRAP. CDR3 residues: CASGPKGQGFGQPQHF. CDR3 nucleotide sequence: TGTGCTAGTGGTCCCAAGGGGCAGGGTTTCGGGCAGCCCCAGCATTTT.

The chain links TRBV2 to TRBJ2-1; the match to TRBD2 covers 10 bases. The CDR3 sequence is 14 residues long. Germline V gene data show CDR1 as SNHLY and CDR2 as FYNNEI. Germline trimming cut 7 bases from V and 4 bases from J; bases unmatched to any gene: 4. The CDR3 sequence: CASTKREGYNEQFF. As DNA, the CDR3 is TGTGCCAGCACAAAGCGGGAGGGTTACAATGAGCAGTTCTTC. Full variable domain (remainder filled in from reference TRBV2 and TRBJ2-1): EPEVTQTPSHQVTQMGQEVILRCVPISNHLYFYWYRQILGQKVEFLVSFYNNEISEKSEIFDDQFSVERPDGSNFTLKIRSTKLEDSAMYFCASTKREGYNEQFFGPGTRLTVL.

A single count supports this clone. CDR3 coding DNA: TGTGCCAGTAGTTCCGGGAGTCAAGAGACCCAGTACTTC. It is translated as CASSSGSQETQYF. The chain carries TRBV19 and TRBJ2-5; a weak D match, TRBD2 (6 bases). V was cut by 5 bases and J by 2 bases, with 9 bases left in between. Germline V gives CDR1 LNHDA, CDR2 SQIVND (reference sequence). This CDR3 contains 13 residues.

J is TRBJ1-1 and V is TRBV12-3 or TRBV12-4; unclear D gene. Between the trimmed V and J ends, which lost 2 bases and 8 bases, there was a span of 12 bases. The CDR3 covers 13 residues. The CDR3 sequence is CASSLMGTEEAFF. The CDR3 region has the DNA TGTGCCAGCAGTTTAATGGGCACAGAAGAAGCTTTCTTT.

This clone was counted once. This chain links TRBV27 with TRBJ1-1; D is unclear. The length of the CDR3 is 15 residues. Germline V gene data show CDR1 as MNHEY and CDR2 as SMNVEV (reference sequence). Trimming removed 5 bases at V and 1 base at J, with 14 bases between. CDR3 in DNA: TGTGCCAGCAGTCCGTACCGGGATTCGAACACTGAAGCTTTCTTT. Protein: CASSPYRDSNTEAFF.

J is TRBJ1-1 and V is TRBV3-1 (or the pseudogene TRBV3-2); weak D call: TRBD1 (6 bases). The CDR3 length is 15 residues. V lost 6 bases, J lost 1 base, and 15 bases lay in between. Germline V gene data show CDR1 as LGHDT and CDR2 as YNNKEL (reference sequence). In nucleotides, the CDR3 is TGTGCCAGCAGTCCACCGGAACAGGGGAACACTGAAGCTTTCTTT. It encodes CASSPPEQGNTEAFF.

The J gene is TRBJ2-1, the V gene TRBV29-1; D not certain. There are 9 residues in the CDR3. V lost 3 bases and J 10 bases, leaving 4 bases between the germline ends. CDR1 and CDR2 from the germline V gene are SQVTM and ANQGSEA. The CDR3 sequence is CSVDQEQFF. CDR3 DNA sequence: TGCAGCGTTGATCAGGAGCAGTTCTTC.

V gene TRBV5-6 combines with J gene TRBJ2-7, with D tentatively TRBD2 (5 bases). The V end lost 0 bases, the J end lost 3 bases, and 7 bases lay between the germline ends. Per the germline V gene, CDR1 is SGHDT and CDR2 is YYEEEE. The CDR3 covers 13 residues. As DNA, the CDR3 is TGTGCCAGCAGCTTGGCCCGGGGCTACGAGCAGTACTTC. Amino acid sequence: CASSLARGYEQYF.

The chain recombines TRBV12-3 or TRBV12-4 with TRBJ2-3; D gene uncertain. The length of the CDR3 is 13 residues. Between the trimmed V and J ends, which lost 5 bases and 3 bases, there was a span of 9 bases. This chain's CDR3 is CASSGSETDTQYF. CDR3 nucleotides: TGTGCCAGCAGTGGATCGGAGACAGATACGCAGTATTTT.

This clone was counted a single time. J is TRBJ1-2 and V is TRBV3-1 (or the pseudogene TRBV3-2); TRBD1 might be the D (5 bases). V dropped 6 bases and J dropped 3 bases, with 20 bases sitting between them. The CDR3 runs 16 residues. In germline, CDR1 is LGHDT, CDR2 YNNKEL (reference sequence). CDR3 bases: TGTGCCAGCAGAAAGACAGAAGGTTGGTTCCACTATGGCTACACCTTC. This encodes CASRKTEGWFHYGYTF.